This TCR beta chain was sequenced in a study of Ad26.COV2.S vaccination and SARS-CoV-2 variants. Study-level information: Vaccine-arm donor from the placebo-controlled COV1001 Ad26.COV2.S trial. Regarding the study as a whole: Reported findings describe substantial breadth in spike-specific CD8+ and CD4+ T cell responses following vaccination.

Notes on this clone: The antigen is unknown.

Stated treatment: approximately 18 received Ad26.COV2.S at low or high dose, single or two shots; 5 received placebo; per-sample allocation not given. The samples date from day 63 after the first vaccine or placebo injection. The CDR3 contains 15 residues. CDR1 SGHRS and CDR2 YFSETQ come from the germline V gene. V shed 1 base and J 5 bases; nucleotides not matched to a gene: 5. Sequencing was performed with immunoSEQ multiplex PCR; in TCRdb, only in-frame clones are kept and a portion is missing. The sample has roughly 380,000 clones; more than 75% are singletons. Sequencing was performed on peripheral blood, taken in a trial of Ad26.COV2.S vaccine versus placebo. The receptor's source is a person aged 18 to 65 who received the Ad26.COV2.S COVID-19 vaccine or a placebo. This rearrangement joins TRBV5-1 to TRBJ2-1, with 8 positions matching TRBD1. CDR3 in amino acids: CASSLLQGANNEQFF. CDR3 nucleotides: TGCGCCAGCAGCTTGCTGCAGGGGGCCAACAATGAGCAGTTCTTC. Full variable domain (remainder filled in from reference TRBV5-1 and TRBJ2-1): KAGVTQTPRYLIKTRGQQVTLSCSPISGHRSVSWYQQTPGQGLQFLFEYFSETQRNKGNFPGRFSGRQFSNSRSEMNVSTLELGDSALYLCASSLLQGANNEQFFGPGTRLTVL.